The 2 T cell receptor beta chains given below trace back to one sample, sequenced in a study of CD8 T cells in ankylosing spondylitis. TCRdb used MiXCR to reprocess the 5' RACE reads, holding one entry per CDR3 protein. Among about 150,000 distinct CDR3 sequences, around 45% were seen once, and the ten largest hold over 12%. The sample comprised synovial fluid, either unsorted or a sorted T cell fraction (not recorded which). These receptors came from a male donor with ankylosing spondylitis.

The sample holds many counts of this clonotype. The chain is built from TRBV11-1 and TRBJ2-7; TRBD1 agrees at 10 bases. The CDR3 runs to 14 residues. Germline V gene sequence: CDR1 SGHAT, CDR2 FQDESV (reference sequence). Trimming cost V 5 bases and J 6 bases; bases outside gene matches: 7. The CDR3 here is CASSPRDRGIEQYF. The CDR3 nucleotides are TGTGCCAGCAGCCCCCGGGACAGGGGTATCGAGCAGTACTTC. The full variable domain, completed using reference TRBV11-1 and TRBJ2-7, is EAEVAQSPRYKITEKSQAVAFWCDPISGHATLYWYRQILGQGPELLVQFQDESVVDDSQLPKDRFSAERLKGVDSTLKIQPAELGDSAMYLCASSPRDRGIEQYFGPGTRLTVT.

V gene TRBV5-6 combines with J gene TRBJ2-1; D perhaps matches TRBD2 (5 bases). The CDR3 totals 15 residues. Between the trimmed V and J ends, which lost 5 bases and 1 base, there was a span of 13 bases. From germline, CDR1 is SGHDT and CDR2 YYEEEE. The CDR3, as DNA: TGTGCCAGCAGTTGGGAGCTGGGTTCCTACAATGAGCAGTTCTTC. Its protein is CASSWELGSYNEQFF.